Sequencing of this T cell receptor beta chain was carried out in a study of control samples from healthy donors and cancer patients. CDR1 is SGHRS and CDR2 is YFSETQ in the germline V gene. The CDR3 sequence is 15 residues long. Trimming took 4 bases from V and 0 from J, leaving 10 bases between them. Here immunoSEQ multiplex PCR was the method, and the copy in TCRdb shows in-frame clones only, minus some. The repertoire holds about 80,000 clones, with 84% as singletons. The V and J genes are TRBV5-1 and TRBJ2-2; D is tentatively TRBD1 or TRBD2 (5 bases each). Sequencing was done on a sample of PBMCs. The receptor was isolated from a man between 60 and 70 years old with head and neck cancer. This chain's CDR3 is CASSIGTTNTGELFF. CDR3 bases: TGCGCCAGCAGCATCGGGACGACGAACACCGGGGAGCTGTTTTTT.